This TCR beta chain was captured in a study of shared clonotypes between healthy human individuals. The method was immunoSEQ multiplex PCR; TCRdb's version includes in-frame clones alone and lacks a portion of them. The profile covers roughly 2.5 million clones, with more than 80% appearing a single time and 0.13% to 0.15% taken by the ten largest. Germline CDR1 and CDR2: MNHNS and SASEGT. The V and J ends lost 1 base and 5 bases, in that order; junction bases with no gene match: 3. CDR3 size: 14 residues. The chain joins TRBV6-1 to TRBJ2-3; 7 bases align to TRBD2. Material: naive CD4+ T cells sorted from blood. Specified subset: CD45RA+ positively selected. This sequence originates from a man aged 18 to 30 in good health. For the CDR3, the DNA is TGTGCCAGCAGTGAAGGAGCTAGCGGAGATACGCAGTATTTT. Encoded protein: CASSEGASGDTQYF.